Detailed here is one T cell receptor beta chain. The antigen is unknown. This sample was taken from a study of T cells in Graves' hyperthyroidism and ophthalmopathy. Germline V gene lookup returns CDR1 SNHLY and CDR2 FYNNEI. This CDR3 region has 12 residues. Deletions cut 8 bases from V and 0 bases from J, with 5 bases between. Any patient presenting with uncontrolled infection, other autoimmune disease, pregnancy or lactation was left out. Amplified TCR beta CDR3 regions came from RNA transcripts. A first-round RT-PCR of the TCR CDR3 used the HTBI primer set. MiXCR, run by TCRdb on the multiplex PCR reads, gives a single entry per CDR3 protein. The table lists around 540,000 distinct CDR3 sequences, about 43% of them singletons, with approximately 8.2% in the top ten. Regarding the study as a whole: The model foresaw ophthalmopathy a median 6.5 months prior to onset.

Material: peripheral blood or thyroid tissue (not recorded which). This receptor was obtained from a woman in her late teens or twenties with Graves' hyperthyroidism. V usage is TRBV2 and J usage is TRBJ1-5; no firm D call. The CDR3 DNA reads TGTGCCAGCCCAAATAGCAATCAGCCCCAGCATTTT. Translation gives CASPNSNQPQHF. The whole variable domain, remainder taken from reference TRBV2 and TRBJ1-5, is EPEVTQTPSHQVTQMGQEVILRCVPISNHLYFYWYRQILGQKVEFLVSFYNNEISEKSEIFDDQFSVERPDGSNFTLKIRSTKLEDSAMYFCASPNSNQPQHFGDGTRLSIL.